The rows below give T cell receptor beta chains drawn from one sample of a study of shared clonotypes between healthy human individuals. Data came from immunoSEQ multiplex PCR; TCRdb stores just in-frame clones and leaves some out. The sample consists of approximately 350,000 clones, about 74% of them appearing once. Sample: memory CD4+ T cells sorted from blood. The receptors were sampled from a man aged 25 to 40 in good health. The CDR3 runs from the conserved cysteine through the conserved F or W. A D gene is named only where the DNA matches it firmly. Size is stated for part of the rows, as once, few or many counts, or as a class when the clone is expanded.

clone size,V gene,J gene,D gene,CDR3 protein,CDR3 DNA
once,TRBV7-9,TRBJ2-1,TRBD2,CASSPGLAGYNEQFF,TGTGCCAGCAGCCCGGGACTAGCGGGATACAATGAGCAGTTCTTC
NA,TRBV5-1,TRBJ2-3,NA,CASCSSGGTDTQYF,TGCGCCAGCTGTTCCTCCGGAGGCACAGATACGCAGTATTTT
once,TRBV28,TRBJ1-5,NA,CASSLSPLQPQHF,TGTGCCAGCAGTTTATCCCCCCTTCAGCCCCAGCATTTT
NA,TRBV9,TRBJ1-5,NA,CASSAGPDVGNQPQHF,TGTGCCAGCAGCGCCGGACCAGACGTGGGCAATCAGCCCCAGCATTTT
NA,TRBV11-2,TRBJ2-1,NA,CASSPGLPSYNEQFF,TGTGCCAGCAGCCCTGGGCTCCCCTCCTACAATGAGCAGTTCTTC
NA,TRBV5-4,TRBJ2-3,NA,CASSSPSESTDTQYF,TGTGCCAGCAGCTCCCCTAGCGAGAGCACAGATACGCAGTATTTT
once,TRBV29-1,TRBJ2-7,TRBD2,CSVDSGTSASYEQYF,TGCAGCGTTGACAGCGGGACTAGCGCTTCCTACGAGCAGTACTTC
few,TRBV2,TRBJ2-7,NA,CASSVDSSINSYEQYF,TGTGCCAGCAGTGTGGACAGTTCGATCAATTCCTACGAGCAGTACTTC
NA,TRBV5-1,TRBJ2-2,TRBD1,CASSRTGARELFF,TGCGCCAGCAGCCGGACAGGGGCAAGGGAGCTGTTTTTT
once,TRBV28,TRBJ1-1,NA,CASRQGWVNTEAFF,TGTGCCAGCAGGCAGGGATGGGTTAACACTGAAGCTTTCTTT
NA,TRBV5-8,TRBJ2-7,TRBD2,CASSLDGRLGYEQYF,TGTGCCAGCAGCTTGGACGGGAGGTTGGGCTACGAGCAGTACTTC
NA,TRBV14,TRBJ1-2,NA,CASSQGGNYGYTF,TGTGCCAGCAGCCAAGGGGGAAACTATGGCTACACCTTC
NA,TRBV10-1,TRBJ2-3,NA,CASSEQAARGDTQYF,TGCGCCAGCAGTGAACAGGCAGCCCGGGGGGATACGCAGTATTTT
once,TRBV6-4,TRBJ1-1,TRBD1,CAREDREAFF,TGTGCCAGAGAGGACAGGGAAGCTTTCTTT
NA,TRBV28,TRBJ2-7,NA,CASSLTGPSGEQYF,TGTGCCAGCAGTTTGACAGGTCCCTCGGGCGAGCAGTACTTC
NA,TRBV5-1,TRBJ2-7,TRBD2,CASSSSGSGDEQYF,TGCGCCAGCAGCTCTAGCGGGAGTGGGGACGAGCAGTACTTC
NA,TRBV28,TRBJ2-5,TRBD1,CASSLSDREETQYF,TGTGCCAGCAGTTTATCCGACAGGGAAGAGACCCAGTACTTC
NA,TRBV19,TRBJ2-1,NA,CASSEVVTRNNEQFF,TGTGCCAGTAGTGAGGTGGTTACTAGAAACAATGAGCAGTTCTTC
NA,TRBV5-6,TRBJ2-7,NA,CASSLSELRLAYEQYF,TGTGCCAGCAGCTTGTCTGAGCTGCGGCTAGCCTACGAGCAGTACTTC
many,TRBV7-2,TRBJ2-1,TRBD2,CASSLPIFSGRRNEQFF,TGTGCCAGCAGCTTACCAATCTTTAGCGGGAGGCGGAATGAGCAGTTCTTC
NA,TRBV5-1,TRBJ2-1,NA,CASSLDGQSSYNEQFF,TGCGCCAGCAGCCTGGACGGTCAAAGCTCCTACAATGAGCAGTTCTTC
NA,TRBV7-3,TRBJ2-1,TRBD2,CASSQTETSGYNEQFF,TGTGCCAGCAGCCAGACCGAGACTAGCGGCTACAATGAGCAGTTCTTC
NA,TRBV2,TRBJ1-5,NA,CASSARDGSNQPQHF,TGTGCCAGCAGCGCCCGGGACGGAAGCAATCAGCCCCAGCATTTT
NA,TRBV12-5,TRBJ2-2,NA,CASGLDRVGELFF,TGTGCTAGTGGTTTGGACAGGGTCGGGGAGCTGTTTTTT
NA,TRBV10-1,TRBJ2-1,NA,CASSEGGPFDVQFF,TGCGCCAGCAGTGAGGGAGGGCCGTTCGATGTGCAGTTCTTC
NA,TRBV7-6,TRBJ2-5,NA,CASSLESVREGYRGETQYF,TGTGCCAGCAGCTTAGAATCGGTCAGGGAAGGGTACCGCGGGGAGACCCAGTACTTC
NA,TRBV18,TRBJ1-1,NA,CASSPTGNTEAFF,TGTGCCAGCTCACCAACAGGGAACACTGAAGCTTTCTTT
NA,TRBV28,TRBJ2-1,NA,CASSLRTVYNEQFF,TGTGCCAGCAGTTTACGGACAGTTTACAATGAGCAGTTCTTC
NA,TRBV27,TRBJ1-1,NA,CASKGSLMNTEAFF,TGTGCCAGCAAAGGGTCCCTCATGAACACTGAAGCTTTCTTT
NA,TRBV19,TRBJ2-4,TRBD1,CASSVTGVGIQYF,TGTGCCAGTAGCGTGACAGGGGTGGGCATTCAGTACTTC
NA,TRBV11-2,TRBJ1-4,NA,CASSLNSGGEGDEKLFF,TGTGCCAGCAGCTTAAACAGTGGGGGCGAAGGAGATGAAAAACTGTTTTTT
NA,TRBV7-2,TRBJ2-2,TRBD2,CASSLSRGRAAGELFF,TGTGCCAGCAGCCTATCCCGCGGGAGGGCCGCCGGGGAGCTGTTTTTT
many,TRBV5-1,TRBJ2-2,TRBD1,CASSRDRGRSGELFF,TGCGCCAGCAGCAGGGACAGGGGGCGATCCGGGGAGCTGTTTTTT
NA,TRBV6-1,TRBJ2-5,TRBD1,CASSATGSHTMETQYF,TGTGCCAGCAGTGCGACAGGGAGCCACACCATGGAGACCCAGTACTTC
NA,TRBV29-1,TRBJ2-7,TRBD2,CSVAVRGEPSREQYF,TGCAGCGTTGCTGTTCGGGGGGAGCCCTCTCGGGAGCAGTACTTC
NA,TRBV7-2,TRBJ1-1,TRBD1,CASTRTSRQGANTEAFF,TGTGCCAGCACCCGTACCTCTAGACAGGGCGCGAACACTGAAGCTTTCTTT
NA,TRBV6-1,TRBJ2-7,TRBD2,CASSEGFGLAYEQYF,TGTGCCAGCAGTGAAGGATTTGGACTAGCCTACGAGCAGTACTTC
once,TRBV6-5,TRBJ2-5,NA,CASSPNLGAGETQYF,TGTGCCAGCAGCCCTAATCTCGGGGCCGGGGAGACCCAGTACTTC
few,TRBV13,TRBJ2-7,TRBD2,CASSLVGEGGSRQYF,TGTGCCAGCAGCTTAGTAGGGGAGGGTGGATCTAGGCAGTACTTC
once,TRBV10-2,TRBJ2-7,NA,CASREAGPLRQYF,TGCGCCAGCAGGGAGGCAGGCCCCCTTAGGCAGTACTTC
NA,TRBV5-3,TRBJ2-2,TRBD2,CARSSGTSSTGELFF,TGTGCCAGAAGCTCCGGGACTAGCAGTACCGGGGAGCTGTTTTTT
NA,TRBV5-1,TRBJ2-7,NA,CASSLTSSSYEQYF,TGCGCCAGCAGCTTGACTTCTAGCTCCTACGAGCAGTACTTC
NA,TRBV9,TRBJ2-1,TRBD2,CASSVGLAWDYNEQFF,TGTGCCAGCAGCGTTGGACTAGCGTGGGATTACAATGAGCAGTTCTTC